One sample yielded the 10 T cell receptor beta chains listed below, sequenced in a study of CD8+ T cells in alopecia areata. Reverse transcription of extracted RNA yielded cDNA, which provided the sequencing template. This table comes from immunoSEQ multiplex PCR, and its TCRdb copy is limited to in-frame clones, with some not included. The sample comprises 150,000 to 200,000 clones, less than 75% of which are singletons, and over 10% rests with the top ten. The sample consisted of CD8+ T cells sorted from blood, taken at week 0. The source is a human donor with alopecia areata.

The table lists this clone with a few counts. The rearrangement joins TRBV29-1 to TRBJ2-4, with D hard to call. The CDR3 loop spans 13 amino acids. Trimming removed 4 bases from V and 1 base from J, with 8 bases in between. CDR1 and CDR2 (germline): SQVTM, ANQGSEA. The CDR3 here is CSVVDPAKNIQYF. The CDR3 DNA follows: TGCAGCGTTGTCGACCCCGCCAAAAACATTCAGTACTTC.

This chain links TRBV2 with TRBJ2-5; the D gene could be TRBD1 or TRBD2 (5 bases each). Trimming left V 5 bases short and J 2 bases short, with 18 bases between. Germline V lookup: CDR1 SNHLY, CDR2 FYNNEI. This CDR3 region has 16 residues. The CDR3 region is CASSKGDSSYQETQYF. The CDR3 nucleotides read TGTGCCAGCAGTAAGGGAGACAGCAGTTATCAAGAGACCCAGTACTTC.

CDR3 loop: CASSLSPGTPNYGYTF. The CDR3 DNA sequence: TGTGCCAGCAGCTTATCGCCCGGGACACCTAACTATGGCTACACCTTC. V is TRBV11-2 and J is TRBJ1-2, with a weak D call TRBD1 (6 bases). The CDR3 extends over 16 amino acids. The germline V gene has CDR1 SGHAT and CDR2 FQNNGV. V lost 2 bases and J 0 bases, leaving 13 bases between the germline ends.

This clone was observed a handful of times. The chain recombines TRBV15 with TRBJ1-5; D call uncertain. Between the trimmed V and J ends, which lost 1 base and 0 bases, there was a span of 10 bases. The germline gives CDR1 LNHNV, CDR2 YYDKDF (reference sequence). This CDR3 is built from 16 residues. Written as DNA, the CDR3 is TGTGCCACCAGCAGAGTAGGGCAGGTTAGCAATCAGCCCCAGCATTTT. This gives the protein CATSRVGQVSNQPQHF.

The CDR3 DNA reads TGTGCCAGCAGCGGGGAAGAGGACACTGAAGCTTTCTTT. Its protein is CASSGEEDTEAFF. The rearrangement uses TRBV2 and TRBJ1-1; D unclear. The V end lost 6 bases, the J end lost 3 bases, and 11 bases lay between the germline ends. The CDR3 contains 13 residues. CDR1 and CDR2 from the germline V gene are SNHLY and FYNNEI.

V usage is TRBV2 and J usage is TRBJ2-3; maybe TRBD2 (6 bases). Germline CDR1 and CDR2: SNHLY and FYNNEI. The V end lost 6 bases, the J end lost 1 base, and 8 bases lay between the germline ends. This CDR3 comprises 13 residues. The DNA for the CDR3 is TGTGCCAGCAGGATAGCGGGCACAGATACGCAGTATTTT. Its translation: CASRIAGTDTQYF.

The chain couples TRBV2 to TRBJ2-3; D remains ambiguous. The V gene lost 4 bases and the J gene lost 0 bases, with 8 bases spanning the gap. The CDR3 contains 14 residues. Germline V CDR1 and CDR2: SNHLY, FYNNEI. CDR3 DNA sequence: TGTGCCAGCAGTGTCGGATCAAGCACAGATACGCAGTATTTT. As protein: CASSVGSSTDTQYF. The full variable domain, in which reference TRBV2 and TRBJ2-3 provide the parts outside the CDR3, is EPEVTQTPSHQVTQMGQEVILRCVPISNHLYFYWYRQILGQKVEFLVSFYNNEISEKSEIFDDQFSVERPDGSNFTLKIRSTKLEDSAMYFCASSVGSSTDTQYFGPGTRLTVL.

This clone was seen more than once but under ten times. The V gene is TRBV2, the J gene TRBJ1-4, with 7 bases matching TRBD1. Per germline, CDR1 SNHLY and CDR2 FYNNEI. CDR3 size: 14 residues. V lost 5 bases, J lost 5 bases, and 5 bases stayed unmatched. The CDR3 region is CASSRGQINEKLFF. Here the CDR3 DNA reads TGTGCCAGCAGTCGGGGACAGATCAATGAAAAACTGTTTTTT.

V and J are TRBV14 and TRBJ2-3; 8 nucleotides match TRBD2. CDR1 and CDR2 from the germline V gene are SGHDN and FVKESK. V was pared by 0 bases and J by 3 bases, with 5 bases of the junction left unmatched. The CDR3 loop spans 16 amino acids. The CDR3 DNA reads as TGTGCCAGCAGCCAAGATGTCGGGGGGGCTACAGATACGCAGTATTTT. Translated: CASSQDVGGATDTQYF. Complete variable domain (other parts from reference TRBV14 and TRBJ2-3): EAGVTQFPSHSVIEKGQTVTLRCDPISGHDNLYWYRRVMGKEIKFLLHFVKESKQDESGMPNNRFLAERTGGTYSTLKVQPAELEDSGVYFCASSQDVGGATDTQYFGPGTRLTVL.

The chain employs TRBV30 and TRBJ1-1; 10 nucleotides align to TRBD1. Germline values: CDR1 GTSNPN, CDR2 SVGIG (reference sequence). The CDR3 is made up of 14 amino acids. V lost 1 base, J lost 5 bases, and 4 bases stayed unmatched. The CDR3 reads CAWSAGTGETEAFF. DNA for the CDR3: TGTGCCTGGAGTGCCGGGACAGGGGAGACTGAAGCTTTCTTT.